Following are 16 T cell receptor beta chains from one sample sequenced in a study of control samples from healthy donors and cancer patients. Only in-frame clones appear in the TCRdb table, and some are missing; sequencing was by immunoSEQ multiplex PCR. The sample shows fewer than 90,000 clones, 94% of them seen only once. The sample comprised blood. All receptors derive from a middle-aged woman in good health.

The J gene is TRBJ2-1, the V gene TRBV19; 7 positions match TRBD2. Germline V gives CDR1 LNHDA, CDR2 SQIVND (reference sequence). V lost 3 bases, J lost 6 bases, and 2 bases stayed unmatched. The CDR3 is 13 residues long. The CDR3 region is CASSISGRNEQFF. CDR3 nucleotide sequence: TGTGCCAGTAGTATTAGCGGGCGCAATGAGCAGTTCTTC.

This rearrangement joins TRBV3-1 (or the pseudogene TRBV3-2) to TRBJ2-1, with 9 nucleotides matching TRBD2. Unmatched junction bases numbered 9, after V lost 4 bases and J lost 8 bases. Germline loops: CDR1 LGHDT, CDR2 YNNKEL (reference sequence). The CDR3 extends over 15 amino acids. CDR3 DNA sequence: TGTGCCAGCAGCCCACGAGTGGCGGGAGGGTATGAGCAGTTCTTC. Translated: CASSPRVAGGYEQFF.

This rearrangement joins TRBV6-5 to TRBJ2-3; D is undetermined. V gave up 2 bases and J gave up 0 bases, with 3 bases separating them. Germline lookup yields CDR1 MNHEY and CDR2 SVGAGI. The CDR3 runs 13 residues. CDR3 in amino acids: CASSYKSTDTQYF. The CDR3 bases are TGTGCCAGCAGTTACAAGAGCACAGATACGCAGTATTTT.

CDR3 sequence reads: CASSKESMNTEAFF. The CDR3 nucleotides are TGTGCCAGCAGTAAGGAGAGCATGAACACTGAAGCTTTCTTT. The chain has TRBV27 and TRBJ1-1; unclear D gene. V was clipped by 5 bases and J by 0 bases, with 10 bases between them. The CDR3 contains 14 residues. Germline CDR1 reads MNHEY; CDR2 reads SMNVEV (reference sequence).

A few counts support this clone. The rearrangement links TRBV6-1 to TRBJ1-1; possibly TRBD1 for D (5 bases). The V end lost 3 bases, the J end lost 12 bases, and 14 bases lay between the germline ends. This CDR3 is built from 12 residues. Germline V lookup: CDR1 MNHNS, CDR2 SASEGT. CDR3 sequence reads: CASSDTSGRTFF. CDR3 nucleotides: TGTGCCAGCAGTGATACGTCAGGGCGAACTTTCTTT.

The chain joins TRBV2 to TRBJ1-5; TRBD1 is a possible D gene (6 bases). CDR3 size: 13 residues. Germline V CDR1 and CDR2: SNHLY, FYNNEI. Trimming cost V 3 bases and J 11 bases, with 14 bases left between them. The CDR3 bases are TGTGCCAGCAGTGACCTAGGGGGTAGAGCCCAGCATTTT. Amino acids: CASSDLGGRAQHF.

The gene calls are TRBV11-2 and TRBJ1-1; the D gene is possibly TRBD1 (5 bases). Germline values: CDR1 SGHAT, CDR2 FQNNGV. V was pared by 3 bases and J by 4 bases, with 12 bases between. The CDR3 is made up of 14 amino acids. In nucleotides, the CDR3 is TGTGCCAGCAGCTTTGCTCAGGGAGGCACTGAAGCTTTCTTT. This codes for CASSFAQGGTEAFF.

This clone was seen just once. This rearrangement joins TRBV4-1 to TRBJ2-7; D gene ambiguous. The V end was cut by 0 bases, the J end by 6 bases, with 6 bases between. Germline V CDR1 and CDR2: MGHRA, YSYEKL. CDR3 length: 12 residues. Here the CDR3 DNA reads TGCGCCAGCAGCCAAGAACGTCGCGAGCAGTACTTC. Translated: CASSQERREQYF.

The rearrangement joins TRBV27 to TRBJ1-1; tentatively, D is TRBD1 (5 bases). Trimming pared 10 bases from V and 1 base from J, leaving 13 bases between. CDR1 is MNHEY and CDR2 is SMNVEV in the germline V gene (reference sequence). The length of the CDR3 is 13 residues. The CDR3 DNA reads as TGTGCCACCTTCTCGGGACCGAACACTGAAGCTTTCTTT. It codes for CATFSGPNTEAFF.

This chain connects TRBV28 to TRBJ2-5; 9 positions match TRBD2. In germline, CDR1 is MDHEN, CDR2 SYDVKM. V lost 8 bases to trimming and J lost 5 bases; unmatched junction nucleotides: 6. The length of the CDR3 is 13 residues. The CDR3 bases are TGTGCCAGCGGGCGGGGGGGCCTGGAGACCCAGTACTTC. Translation: CASGRGGLETQYF.

By sample share, this clone is medium-sized. Other nucleotide sequences from this sample produce the same CDR3. The chain links TRBV6-4 to TRBJ2-3, with TRBD1 matching over 11 bases. CDR1 is MRHNA, CDR2 SNTAGT, per germline. The length of the CDR3 is 14 residues. V lost 6 bases and J lost 4; bases outside the gene matches: 3. DNA for the CDR3: TGTGCCAGCAGCGAGGGACAGGGGGCAGATACGCAGTATTTT. Protein sequence: CASSEGQGADTQYF.

Written as DNA, the CDR3 is TGTGCCAGCAGCTTAGGTAGGGGGCGCTCCTACGAGCAGTACTTC. This encodes CASSLGRGRSYEQYF. The J gene is TRBJ2-7, the V gene TRBV7-6; 7 bases line up with TRBD1. The CDR3 runs 15 residues. Trimming cost V 1 base and J 0 bases; bases outside gene matches: 3. CDR1 is SGHVS and CDR2 is FNYEAQ in the germline V gene.

The V and J genes are TRBV7-2 and TRBJ2-7, with a possible D match to TRBD1 (6 bases). CDR3 length equals 15 residues. The germline CDR1 and CDR2 sequences are SGHTA and FQGNSA. The V gene lost 2 bases and the J gene lost 2 bases, with 13 bases spanning the gap. CDR3 amino acids: CASSLYTGTTYEQYF. For the CDR3, the DNA is TGTGCCAGCAGCTTATATACAGGGACAACCTACGAGCAGTACTTC. The variable domain in full, completed from reference TRBV7-2 and TRBJ2-7, reads GAGVSQSPSNKVTEKGKDVELRCDPISGHTALYWYRQSLGQGLEFLIYFQGNSAPDKSGLPSDRFSAERTGGSVSTLTIQRTQQEDSAVYLCASSLYTGTTYEQYFGPGTRLTVT.

The V gene is TRBV7-2, the J gene TRBJ2-1, with 9 bases matching TRBD2. This CDR3 has 15 residues. The germline V gene encodes CDR1 SGHTA and CDR2 FQGNSA. With V trimmed by 3 bases and J by 14 bases, 14 bases remained unmatched. CDR3 sequence: CASSFETSGYPRKFF. CDR3 coding DNA: TGTGCCAGCAGCTTCGAGACTAGCGGTTACCCCAGGAAGTTCTTC.

The V gene is TRBV7-9, the J gene TRBJ1-1; D unclear. Germline V gene lookup returns CDR1 SEHNR and CDR2 FQNEAQ (reference sequence). This CDR3 has 13 residues. V dropped 4 bases and J dropped 4 bases, with 10 bases sitting between them. The CDR3 DNA is TGTGCCAGCAGCTGGAGATTGGGCACTGAAGCTTTCTTT. Translated, it gives CASSWRLGTEAFF.

This chain uses TRBV6-6 with TRBJ1-3, with unresolved D. V was pared by 6 bases and J by 4 bases, with 13 bases between. The CDR3 has 14 residues. The germline CDR1 and CDR2 sequences are MNHNY and SVGAGI (reference sequence). As DNA, the CDR3 is TGTGCCAGCAGCTTCCCGGCGGCCGGAAACACCATATATTTT. It translates to CASSFPAAGNTIYF.